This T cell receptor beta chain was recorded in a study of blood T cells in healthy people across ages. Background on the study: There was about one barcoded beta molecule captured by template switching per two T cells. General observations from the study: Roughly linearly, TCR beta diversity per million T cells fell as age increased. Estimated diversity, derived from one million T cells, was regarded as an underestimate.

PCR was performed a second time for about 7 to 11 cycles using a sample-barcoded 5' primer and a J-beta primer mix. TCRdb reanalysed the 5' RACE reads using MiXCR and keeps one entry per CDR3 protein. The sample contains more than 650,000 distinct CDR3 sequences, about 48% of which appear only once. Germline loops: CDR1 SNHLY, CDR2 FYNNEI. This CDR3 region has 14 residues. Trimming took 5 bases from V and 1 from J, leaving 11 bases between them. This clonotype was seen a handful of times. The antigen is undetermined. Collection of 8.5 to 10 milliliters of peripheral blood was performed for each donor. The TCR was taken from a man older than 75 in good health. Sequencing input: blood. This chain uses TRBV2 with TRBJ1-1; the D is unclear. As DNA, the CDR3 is TGTGCCAGCAGTTCTCTGACGGCGAACACTGAAGCTTTCTTT. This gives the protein CASSSLTANTEAFF.